This T cell receptor (beta chain) is drawn from a study of graft-versus-host responses after intestinal transplantation (dated by TCRdb to the early 2020s). About the full investigation: The transplants that recipients got were multivisceral, liver-intestinal, or isolated intestinal. Every recipient was given anti-thymocyte globulin induction, then maintenance tacrolimus and steroids for approximately 3 years. Graft-versus-host and host-versus-graft alloreactive T cell clones were tracked in the graft, circulation and bone marrow after intestinal transplantation using bulk TCR-beta CDR3 sequencing. To identify alloreactive clones, pre-transplant mixed lymphocyte reaction products were sequenced and compared with unstimulated pre-transplant donor and recipient T cells. The cohort enrolled under 25 intestinal transplant recipients including one retransplant, and a few patients lacking pretransplant specimens were excluded. Donor T cell macrochimerism was defined as a peak of at least 4% donor T cells among recipient peripheral blood mononuclear cells. Rather than going through the commercial service, samples from three later patients were sequenced in-house on an Illumina MiSeq and processed with MiXCR.

The sample's time point, from its label and the paper: cells obtained before transplantation from donor or recipient. CD3+CD4+ and CD3+CD8+ populations were FACS-sorted from unstimulated pre-transplant donor and recipient cells taken from spleen or lymph nodes. Remarks on this clone: No antigen is known for it. No much larger clone is present one base from it, and per-base qualities are unavailable.

The research as a whole found: GvH clones turned up in recipient bone marrow, with some appearing earlier in ileal mucosa or blood, a pattern consistent with an intestinal mucosal origin. The conclusions were limited by the relatively low number and heterogeneity of the intestinal transplant patients. In patients with donor T cell macrochimerism, the allografts had high GvH to HvG T cell clonal ratios. Early after transplant, peak levels of circulating GvH clones were associated with declines in HvG clones.

The library was made by the immunoSEQ multiplex PCR assay. For most patients, genomic DNA was isolated with the Qiagen DNeasy Blood and Tissue Kit and sent frozen to Adaptive Biotechnologies for TCR sequencing. Adaptive Biotechnologies carried out high-throughput TCR-beta CDR3 sequencing of genomic DNA for most patients. In the source study's methods: TCR sequencing data were retrieved from Adaptive's ImmunoSEQ software for 18 patients, whereas a few other patients were processed with MiXCR and VDJtools. CD4 versus CD8 sorting errors were corrected by removing sequences found in both subsets at a frequency ratio below 5:1. CDR3 nucleotide sequences shared by donor and recipient were removed because the origin of these sequences could not be assigned. To count as alloreactive, a clone needed at least 2-fold expansion over unstimulated cells and a minimum CFSE-low frequency of 0.002% (template counts) or 0.001% (read counts). Clones were considered mappable if detected in sequenced pre-transplant spleen, lymph node, or MLR CFSE-low populations of the donor or recipient. The cumulative frequency of alloreactive clones was calculated as a percentage of all sequences, weighted by copy number. TCRdb obtained this table from immuneACCESS and retained in-frame rearrangements with V and J assigned. These tables miss some clones; where compared with another copy, unresolved V genes account for less than half of the shortfall, and the remainder is unexplained. That table supplies the V and J calls and clone size; D and trimming were determined from the DNA. This sample is represented by about 93,000 clones; 80% to 95% of them were singletons. Together, the top ten hold less than 0.6% of the sample.

Measured from the cysteine to the phenylalanine, the CDR3 is 14 residues long. Only the CDR3 part of the read is kept: 42 bases, read in frame from the first base. Cut back by 0 bases and 7 bases, the V and J ends lie 13 bases apart. CDR1 SGHTS and CDR2 YDEGEE are derived from the germline V gene. The sample was unstimulated CD8+ T cells sorted from spleen or lymph node cells, taken before intestinal transplant. This receptor was identified in a human donor who received an intestinal transplant. The rearrangement combines TRBV5-8 with TRBJ1-1; the D gene is possibly TRBD1, with 6 bases matching. The base sequence is TGTGCCAGCAGCTTGGGGGCGGGGGCGGATGAAGCTTTCTTT. Protein translation: CASSLGAGADEAFF.